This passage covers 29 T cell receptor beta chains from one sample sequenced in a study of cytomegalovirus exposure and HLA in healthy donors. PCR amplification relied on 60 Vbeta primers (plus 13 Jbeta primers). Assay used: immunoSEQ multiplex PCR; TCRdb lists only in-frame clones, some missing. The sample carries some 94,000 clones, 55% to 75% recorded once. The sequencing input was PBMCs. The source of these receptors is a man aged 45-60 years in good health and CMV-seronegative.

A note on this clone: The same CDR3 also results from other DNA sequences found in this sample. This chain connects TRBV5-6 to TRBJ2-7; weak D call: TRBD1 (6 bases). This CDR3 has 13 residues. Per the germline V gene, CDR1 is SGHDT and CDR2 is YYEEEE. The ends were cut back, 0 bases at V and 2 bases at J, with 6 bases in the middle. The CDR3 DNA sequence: TGTGCCAGCAGCTTGGACAGGGCCTACGAGCAGTACTTC. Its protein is CASSLDRAYEQYF.

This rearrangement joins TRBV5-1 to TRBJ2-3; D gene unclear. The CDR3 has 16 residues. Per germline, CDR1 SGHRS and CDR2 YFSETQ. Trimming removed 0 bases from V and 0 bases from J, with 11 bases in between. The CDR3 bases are TGCGCCAGCAGCTTGGCGCCAAGCCCTAGCACAGATACGCAGTATTTT. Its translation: CASSLAPSPSTDTQYF.

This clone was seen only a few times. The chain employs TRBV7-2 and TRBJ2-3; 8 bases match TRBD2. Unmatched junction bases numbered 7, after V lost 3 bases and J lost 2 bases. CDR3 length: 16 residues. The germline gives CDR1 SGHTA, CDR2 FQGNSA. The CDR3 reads CASSFFSGGVTDTQYF. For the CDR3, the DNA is TGTGCCAGCAGCTTCTTTTCGGGGGGGGTCACAGATACGCAGTATTTT. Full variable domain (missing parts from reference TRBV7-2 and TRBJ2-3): GAGVSQSPSNKVTEKGKDVELRCDPISGHTALYWYRQSLGQGLEFLIYFQGNSAPDKSGLPSDRFSAERTGGSVSTLTIQRTQQEDSAVYLCASSFFSGGVTDTQYFGPGTRLTVL.

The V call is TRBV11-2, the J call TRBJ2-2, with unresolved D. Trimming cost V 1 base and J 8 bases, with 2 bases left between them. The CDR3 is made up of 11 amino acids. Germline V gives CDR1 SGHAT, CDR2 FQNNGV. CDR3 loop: CASSLAGELFF. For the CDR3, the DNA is TGTGCCAGCAGCTTAGCGGGGGAGCTGTTTTTT.

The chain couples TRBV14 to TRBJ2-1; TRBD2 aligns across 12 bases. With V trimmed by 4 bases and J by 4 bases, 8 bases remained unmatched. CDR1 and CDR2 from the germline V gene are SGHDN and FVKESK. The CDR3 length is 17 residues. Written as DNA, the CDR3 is TGTGCCAGCAGCCCTCCCCTAGGACTAGCGGGATACAATGAGCAGTTCTTC. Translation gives CASSPPLGLAGYNEQFF.

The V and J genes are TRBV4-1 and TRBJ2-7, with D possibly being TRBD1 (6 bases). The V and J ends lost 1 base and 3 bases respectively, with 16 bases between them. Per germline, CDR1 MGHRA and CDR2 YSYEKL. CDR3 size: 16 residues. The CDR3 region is CASSQGQGKSGYEQYF. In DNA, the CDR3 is TGCGCCAGCAGCCAAGGGCAGGGGAAGTCGGGCTACGAGCAGTACTTC.

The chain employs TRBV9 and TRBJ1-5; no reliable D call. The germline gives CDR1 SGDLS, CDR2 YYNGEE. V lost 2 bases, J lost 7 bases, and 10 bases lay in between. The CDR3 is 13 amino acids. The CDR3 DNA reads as TGTGCCAGCAGCGTCTCCCCCGGGCAGCCCCAGCATTTT. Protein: CASSVSPGQPQHF.

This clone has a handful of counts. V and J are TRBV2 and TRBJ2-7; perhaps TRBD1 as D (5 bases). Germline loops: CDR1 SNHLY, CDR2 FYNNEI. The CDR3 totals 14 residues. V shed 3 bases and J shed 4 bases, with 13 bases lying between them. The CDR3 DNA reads TGTGCCAGCAGTGACCAGGGCGGAGAGTACGAGCAGTACGTC. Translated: CASSDQGGEYEQYV.

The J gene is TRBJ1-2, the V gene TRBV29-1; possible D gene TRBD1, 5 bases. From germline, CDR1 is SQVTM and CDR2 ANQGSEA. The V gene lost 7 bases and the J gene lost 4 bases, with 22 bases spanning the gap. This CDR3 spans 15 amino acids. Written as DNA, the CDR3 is TGCAGCGAATGCAGGGTGGAGGGGCGGGGCTATGGCTACACCTTC. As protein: CSECRVEGRGYGYTF. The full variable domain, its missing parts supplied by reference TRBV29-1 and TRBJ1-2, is SAVISQKPSRDICQRGTSLTIQCQVDSQVTMMFWYRQQPGQSLTLIATANQGSEATYESGFVIDKFPISRPNLTFSTLTVSNMSPEDSSIYLCSECRVEGRGYGYTFGSGTRLTVV.

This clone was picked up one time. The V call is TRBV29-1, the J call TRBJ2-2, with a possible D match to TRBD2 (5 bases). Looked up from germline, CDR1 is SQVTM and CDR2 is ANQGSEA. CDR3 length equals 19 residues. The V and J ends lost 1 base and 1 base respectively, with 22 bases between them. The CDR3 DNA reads TGCAGCGTTGAAGTCTCGTTAAATAGCGTCAAAAGGAACACCGGGGAGCTGTTTTTT. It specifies CSVEVSLNSVKRNTGELFF.

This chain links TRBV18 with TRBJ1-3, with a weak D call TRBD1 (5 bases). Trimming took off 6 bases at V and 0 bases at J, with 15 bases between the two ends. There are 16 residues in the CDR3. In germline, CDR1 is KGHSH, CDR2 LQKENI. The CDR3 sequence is CASSPRQTRSGNTIYF. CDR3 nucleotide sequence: TGTGCCAGCTCGCCTAGACAGACGCGCTCTGGAAACACCATATATTTT.

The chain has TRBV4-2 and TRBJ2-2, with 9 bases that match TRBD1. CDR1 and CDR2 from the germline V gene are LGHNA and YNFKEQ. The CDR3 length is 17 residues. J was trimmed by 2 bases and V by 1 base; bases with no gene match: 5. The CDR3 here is CASSQARTGANTGELFF. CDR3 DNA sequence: TGTGCCAGCAGCCAAGCCCGGACAGGGGCCAACACCGGGGAGCTGTTTTTT.

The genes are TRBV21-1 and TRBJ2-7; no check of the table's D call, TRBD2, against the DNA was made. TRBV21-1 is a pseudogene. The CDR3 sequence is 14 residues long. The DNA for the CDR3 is TGTGCCAGCAGCAGCCCCCGGGAACAGAGGGAGCAGTACGTC. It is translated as CASSSPREQREQYV.

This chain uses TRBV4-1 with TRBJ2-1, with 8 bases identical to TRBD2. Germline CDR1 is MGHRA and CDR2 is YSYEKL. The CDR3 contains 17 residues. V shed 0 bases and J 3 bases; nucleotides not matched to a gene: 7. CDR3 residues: CASSQDWISGVYNEQFF. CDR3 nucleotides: TGCGCCAGCAGCCAAGATTGGATTAGCGGGGTCTACAATGAGCAGTTCTTC.

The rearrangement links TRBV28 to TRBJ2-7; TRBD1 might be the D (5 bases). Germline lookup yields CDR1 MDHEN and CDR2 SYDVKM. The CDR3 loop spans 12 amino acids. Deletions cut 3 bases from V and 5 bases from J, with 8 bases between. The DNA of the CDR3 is TGTGCCAGCAGTTTTTGGGGCGACGAGCAGTACTTC. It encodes CASSFWGDEQYF.

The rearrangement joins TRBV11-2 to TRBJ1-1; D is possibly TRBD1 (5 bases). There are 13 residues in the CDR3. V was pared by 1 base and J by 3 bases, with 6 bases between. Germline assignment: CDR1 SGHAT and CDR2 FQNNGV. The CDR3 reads CASSLVGDTEAFF. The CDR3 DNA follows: TGTGCCAGCAGCTTAGTAGGGGACACTGAAGCTTTCTTT.

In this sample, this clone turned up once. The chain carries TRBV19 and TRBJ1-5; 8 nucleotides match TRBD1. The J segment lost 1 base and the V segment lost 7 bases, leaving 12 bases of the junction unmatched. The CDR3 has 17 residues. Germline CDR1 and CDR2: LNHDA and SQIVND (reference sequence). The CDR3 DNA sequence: TGTGCCAGTACCCCCACCCGGACAGGGACGAGCAATCAGCCCCAGCATTTT. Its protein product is CASTPTRTGTSNQPQHF. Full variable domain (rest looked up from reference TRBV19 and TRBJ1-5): DGGITQSPKYLFRKEGQNVTLSCEQNLNHDAMYWYRQDPGQGLRLIYYSQIVNDFQKGDIAEGYSVSREKKESFPLTVTSAQKNPTAFYLCASTPTRTGTSNQPQHFGDGTRLSIL.

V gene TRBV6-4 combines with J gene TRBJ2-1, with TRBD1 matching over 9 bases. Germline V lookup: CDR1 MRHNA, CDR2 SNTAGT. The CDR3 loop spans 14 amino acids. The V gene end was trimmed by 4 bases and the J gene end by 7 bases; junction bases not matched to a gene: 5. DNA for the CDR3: TGTGCCAGCAGTGGACAGGGGGGTATAAATGAGCAGTTCTTC. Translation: CASSGQGGINEQFF.

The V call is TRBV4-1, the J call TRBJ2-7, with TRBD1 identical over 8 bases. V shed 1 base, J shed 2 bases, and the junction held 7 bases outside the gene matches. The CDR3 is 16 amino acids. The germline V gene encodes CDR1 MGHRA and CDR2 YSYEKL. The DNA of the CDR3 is TGCGCCAGCAGCCAAGCTATTGACAGGGGAGCCTACGAGCAGTACTTC. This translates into CASSQAIDRGAYEQYF.

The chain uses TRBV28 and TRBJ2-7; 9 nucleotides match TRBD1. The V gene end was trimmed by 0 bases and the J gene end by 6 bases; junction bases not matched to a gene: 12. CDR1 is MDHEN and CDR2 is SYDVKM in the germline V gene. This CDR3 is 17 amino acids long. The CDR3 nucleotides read TGTGCCAGCAGTTTATGGTCGGGACAGGGATCCTCCAGCGAGCAGTACTTC. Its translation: CASSLWSGQGSSSEQYF.

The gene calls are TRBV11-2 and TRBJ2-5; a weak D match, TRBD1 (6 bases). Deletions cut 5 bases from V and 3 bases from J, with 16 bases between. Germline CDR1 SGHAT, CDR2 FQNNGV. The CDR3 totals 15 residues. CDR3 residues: CASSLRPGHEETQYF. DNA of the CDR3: TGTGCCAGCAGCCTCAGACCGGGACACGAAGAGACCCAGTACTTC.

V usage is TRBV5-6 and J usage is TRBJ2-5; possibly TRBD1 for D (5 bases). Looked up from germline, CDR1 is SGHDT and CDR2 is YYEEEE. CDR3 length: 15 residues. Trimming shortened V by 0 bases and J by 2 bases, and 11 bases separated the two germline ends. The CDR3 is CASSLGQLDQETQYF. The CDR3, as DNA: TGTGCCAGCAGCTTGGGACAGTTGGATCAAGAGACCCAGTACTTC.

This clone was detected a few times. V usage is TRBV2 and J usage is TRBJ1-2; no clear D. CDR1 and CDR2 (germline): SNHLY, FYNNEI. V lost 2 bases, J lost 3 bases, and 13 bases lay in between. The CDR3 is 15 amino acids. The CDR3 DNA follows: TGTGCCAGCAGTGAAAATGCCCGGGTTCACTATGGCTACACCTTC. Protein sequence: CASSENARVHYGYTF.

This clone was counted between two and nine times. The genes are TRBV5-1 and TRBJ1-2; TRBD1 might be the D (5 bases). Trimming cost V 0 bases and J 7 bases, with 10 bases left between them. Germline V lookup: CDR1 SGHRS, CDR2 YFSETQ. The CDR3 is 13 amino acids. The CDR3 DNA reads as TGCGCCAGCAGCTTGGGGGGCGCAGGTGGCTACACCTTC. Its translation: CASSLGGAGGYTF.

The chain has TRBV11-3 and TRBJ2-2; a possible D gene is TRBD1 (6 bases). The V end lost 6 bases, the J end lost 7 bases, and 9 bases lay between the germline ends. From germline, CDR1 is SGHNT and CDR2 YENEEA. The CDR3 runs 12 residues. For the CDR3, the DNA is TGTGCCAGCAGGGGGGCCGGCGGGGAGCTGTTTTTT. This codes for CASRGAGGELFF.

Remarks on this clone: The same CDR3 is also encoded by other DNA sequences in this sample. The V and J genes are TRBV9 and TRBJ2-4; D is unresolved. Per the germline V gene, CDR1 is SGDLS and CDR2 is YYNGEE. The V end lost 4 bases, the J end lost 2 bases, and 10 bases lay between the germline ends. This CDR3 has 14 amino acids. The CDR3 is CASSPGLTKNIQYF. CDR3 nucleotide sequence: TGTGCCAGCAGCCCGGGTCTGACCAAAAACATTCAGTACTTC.

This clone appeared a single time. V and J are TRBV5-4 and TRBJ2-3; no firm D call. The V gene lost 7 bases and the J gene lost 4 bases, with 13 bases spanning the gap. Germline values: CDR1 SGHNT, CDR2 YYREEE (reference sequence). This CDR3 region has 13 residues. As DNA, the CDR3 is TGTGCCAGCGGTGCGGAAGTGGCAGATACGCAGTATTTT. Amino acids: CASGAEVADTQYF.

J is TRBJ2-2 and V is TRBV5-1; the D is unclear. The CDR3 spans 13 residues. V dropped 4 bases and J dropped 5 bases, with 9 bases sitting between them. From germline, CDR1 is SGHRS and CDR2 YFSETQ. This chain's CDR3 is CASSTTATGELFF. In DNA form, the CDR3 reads TGCGCCAGCAGCACCACCGCGACCGGGGAGCTGTTTTTT. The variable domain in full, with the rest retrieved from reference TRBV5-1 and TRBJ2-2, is KAGVTQTPRYLIKTRGQQVTLSCSPISGHRSVSWYQQTPGQGLQFLFEYFSETQRNKGNFPGRFSGRQFSNSRSEMNVSTLELGDSALYLCASSTTATGELFFGEGSRLTVL.

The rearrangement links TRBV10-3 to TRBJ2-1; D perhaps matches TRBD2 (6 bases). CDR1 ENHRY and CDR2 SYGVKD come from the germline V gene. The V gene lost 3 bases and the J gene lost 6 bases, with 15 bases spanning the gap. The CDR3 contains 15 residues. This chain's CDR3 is CAISDPGRESNEQFF. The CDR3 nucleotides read TGTGCCATCAGTGATCCGGGACGGGAGTCCAATGAGCAGTTCTTC.